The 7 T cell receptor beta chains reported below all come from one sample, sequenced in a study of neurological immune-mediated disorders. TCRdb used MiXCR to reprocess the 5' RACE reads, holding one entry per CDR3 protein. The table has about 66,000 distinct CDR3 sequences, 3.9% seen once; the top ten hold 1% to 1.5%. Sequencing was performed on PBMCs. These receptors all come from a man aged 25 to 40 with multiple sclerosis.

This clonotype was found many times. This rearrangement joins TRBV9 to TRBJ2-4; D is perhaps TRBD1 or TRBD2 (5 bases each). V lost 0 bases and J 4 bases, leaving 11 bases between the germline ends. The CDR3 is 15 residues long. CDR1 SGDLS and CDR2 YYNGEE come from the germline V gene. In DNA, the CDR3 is TGTGCCAGCAGCGTAGCCGGGACCCCAAAAAACATTCAGTACTTC. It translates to CASSVAGTPKNIQYF.

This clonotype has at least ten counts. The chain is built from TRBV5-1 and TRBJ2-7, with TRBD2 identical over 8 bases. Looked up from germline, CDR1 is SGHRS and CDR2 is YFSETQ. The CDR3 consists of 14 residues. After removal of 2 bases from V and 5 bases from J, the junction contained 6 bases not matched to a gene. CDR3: CASSFGTSFDEQYF. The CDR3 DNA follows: TGCGCCAGCAGCTTCGGGACTAGTTTCGACGAGCAGTACTTC.

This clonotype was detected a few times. In DNA, the CDR3 is TGCGCCAGCAGCCCCGGGACAGGGAATGGAGAGACCCAGTACTTC. Translation: CASSPGTGNGETQYF. The V gene is TRBV5-1, the J gene TRBJ2-5, with 9 nucleotides matching TRBD1. Germline CDR1 is SGHRS and CDR2 is YFSETQ. The CDR3 sequence is 15 residues long. J was trimmed by 4 bases and V by 4 bases; bases with no gene match: 8. The full variable domain, its missing parts supplied by reference TRBV5-1 and TRBJ2-5, is KAGVTQTPRYLIKTRGQQVTLSCSPISGHRSVSWYQQTPGQGLQFLFEYFSETQRNKGNFPGRFSGRQFSNSRSEMNVSTLELGDSALYLCASSPGTGNGETQYFGPGTRLLVL.

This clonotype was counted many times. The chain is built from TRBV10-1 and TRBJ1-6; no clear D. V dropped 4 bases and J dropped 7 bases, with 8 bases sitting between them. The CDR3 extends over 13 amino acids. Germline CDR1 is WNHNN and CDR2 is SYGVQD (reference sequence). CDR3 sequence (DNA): TGCGCCAGCAGTGTGATGGGAAATTCACCCCTCCACTTT. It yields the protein CASSVMGNSPLHF.

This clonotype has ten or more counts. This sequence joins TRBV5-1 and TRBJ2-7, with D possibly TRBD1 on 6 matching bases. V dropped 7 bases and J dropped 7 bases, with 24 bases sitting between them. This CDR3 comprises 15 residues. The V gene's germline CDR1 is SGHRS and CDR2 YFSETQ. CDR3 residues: CASAISGTPPGEQYF. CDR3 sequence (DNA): TGCGCCAGCGCTATTTCCGGGACACCGCCTGGGGAGCAGTACTTC. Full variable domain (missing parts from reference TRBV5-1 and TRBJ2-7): KAGVTQTPRYLIKTRGQQVTLSCSPISGHRSVSWYQQTPGQGLQFLFEYFSETQRNKGNFPGRFSGRQFSNSRSEMNVSTLELGDSALYLCASAISGTPPGEQYFGPGTRLTVT.

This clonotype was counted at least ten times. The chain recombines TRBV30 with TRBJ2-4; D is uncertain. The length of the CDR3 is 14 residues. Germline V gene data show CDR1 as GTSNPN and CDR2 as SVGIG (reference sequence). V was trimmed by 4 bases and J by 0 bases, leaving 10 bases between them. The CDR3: CAWTPGLAKNIQYF. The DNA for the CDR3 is TGTGCCTGGACCCCGGGCCTAGCCAAAAACATTCAGTACTTC.

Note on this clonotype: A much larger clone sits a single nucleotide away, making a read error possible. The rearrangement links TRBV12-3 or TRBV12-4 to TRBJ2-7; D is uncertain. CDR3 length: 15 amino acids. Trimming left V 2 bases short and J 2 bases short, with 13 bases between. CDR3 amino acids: CASSLRSGTTYEQYF. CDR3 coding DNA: TGTGCCAGCAGTTTACGGTCAGGAACAACCTACGAGCAGTACTTC.